This T cell receptor beta chain is drawn from a study of CD8 T cells in ankylosing spondylitis. Study-wide results and limits: Within peripheral blood, clones linked to disease were CD8+ and relatively rare. Researchers reportedly found disease-linked clones significantly enriched in matched ankylosing spondylitis synovial fluid. Roughly 8 highly homologous variants made up a TCR beta motif, and this motif appeared characteristic of ankylosing spondylitis blood. Prior literature has documented some motif variants in synovial fluid and blood from reactive arthritis.

V trimming: 5 bases; J trimming: 4 bases; junction bases outside the gene matches: 4. This CDR3 comprises 14 residues. CDR1 SEHNR and CDR2 FQNEAQ come from the germline V gene (reference sequence). Each TCR beta library was made by quantitative 5'-RACE that incorporated molecular barcodes. Each CDR3 protein is one row after TCRdb ran MiXCR on the 5' RACE reads. The table shows about 540,000 distinct CDR3 sequences, with roughly 13% occurring only once. The table lists this clonotype with many counts. Its antigen is currently unknown. The TCR originated in a male donor with ankylosing spondylitis. The sequenced material came from blood, either unsorted or a sorted T cell fraction (not recorded which). This chain uses TRBV7-9 with TRBJ1-4; 7 nucleotides agree with TRBD1. This CDR3 reads CASSPQGGNEKLFF. The CDR3 DNA is TGTGCCAGCAGCCCTCAGGGGGGTAATGAAAAACTGTTTTTT. The variable domain in full, completed from reference TRBV7-9 and TRBJ1-4, reads DTGVSQNPRHKITKRGQNVTFRCDPISEHNRLYWYRQTLGQGPEFLTYFQNEAQLEKSRLLSDRFSAERPKGSFSTLEIQRTEQGDSAMYLCASSPQGGNEKLFFGSGTQLSVL.